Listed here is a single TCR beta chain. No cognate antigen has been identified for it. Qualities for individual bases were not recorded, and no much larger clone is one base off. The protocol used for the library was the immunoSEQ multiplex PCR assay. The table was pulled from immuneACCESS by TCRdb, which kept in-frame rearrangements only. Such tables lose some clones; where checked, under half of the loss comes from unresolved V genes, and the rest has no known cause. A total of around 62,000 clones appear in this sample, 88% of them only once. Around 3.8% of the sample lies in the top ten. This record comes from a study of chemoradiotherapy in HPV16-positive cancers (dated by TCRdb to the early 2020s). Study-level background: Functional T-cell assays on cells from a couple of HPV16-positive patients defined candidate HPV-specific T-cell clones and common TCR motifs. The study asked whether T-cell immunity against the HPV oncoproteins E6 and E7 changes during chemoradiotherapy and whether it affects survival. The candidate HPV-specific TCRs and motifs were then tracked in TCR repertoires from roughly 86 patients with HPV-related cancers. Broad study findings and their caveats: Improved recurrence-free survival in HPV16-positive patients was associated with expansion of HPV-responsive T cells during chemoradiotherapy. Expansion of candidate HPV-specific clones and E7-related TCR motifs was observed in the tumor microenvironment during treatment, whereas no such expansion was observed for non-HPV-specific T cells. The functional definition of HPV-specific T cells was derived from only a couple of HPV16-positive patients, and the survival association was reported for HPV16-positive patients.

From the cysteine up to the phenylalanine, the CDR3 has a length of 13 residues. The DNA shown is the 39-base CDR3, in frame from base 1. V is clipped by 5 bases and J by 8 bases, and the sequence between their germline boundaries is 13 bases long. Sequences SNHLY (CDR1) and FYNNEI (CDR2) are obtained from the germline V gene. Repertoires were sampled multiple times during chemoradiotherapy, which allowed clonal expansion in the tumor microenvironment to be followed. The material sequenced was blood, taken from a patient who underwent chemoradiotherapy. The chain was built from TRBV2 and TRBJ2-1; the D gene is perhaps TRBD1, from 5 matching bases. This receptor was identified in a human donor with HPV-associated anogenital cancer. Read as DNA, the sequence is TGTGCCAGCAGTTCAATCCAGGGCCATGAGCAGTTCTTC. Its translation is CASSSIQGHEQFF. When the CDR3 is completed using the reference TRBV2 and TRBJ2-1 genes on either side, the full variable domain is EPEVTQTPSHQVTQMGQEVILRCVPISNHLYFYWYRQILGQKVEFLVSFYNNEISEKSEIFDDQFSVERPDGSNFTLKIRSTKLEDSAMYFCASSSIQGHEQFFGPGTRLTVL.